The clone carrying this T cell receptor (beta chain) was observed once. As processed by the authors: Without quality scores, immunoSEQ junctional reads could not be filtered like full-length reads. TCRdb's table, derived via immunoSEQ multiplex PCR, lists solely in-frame clones and lacks some. D and trimming come from the DNA, and the V and J calls and clone size come from that table. The sample lists roughly 500,000 clones; more than 75% were seen once. Nashville, Tennessee was home to all donors, who were Caucasian adults. The unsorted samples had tens of millions of PBMCs used for genomic DNA. V was clipped by 3 bases and J by 0 bases, with 8 bases between them. Germline CDR1 reads LNHDA; CDR2 reads SQIVND (reference sequence). The CDR3 sequence is 15 residues long. The data belong to a study of shared clonotypes between healthy human individuals.

The chain links TRBV19 to TRBJ2-2, with D maybe TRBD1 (6 bases). Sequencing input: PBMCs. The source of this sequence is a woman between 40 and 50 years old in good health. Some clones in this sample may be carry-over from other donors' samples. The CDR3 here is CASSIGTTNTGELFF. The DNA of the CDR3 is TGTGCCAGTAGTATCGGGACAACGAACACCGGGGAGCTGTTTTTT.